A selection of T cell receptor beta chains follows, all from one sample in a study of blood T cell repertoires in COVID-19. TCRdb keeps only in-frame clones here, not all; method: immunoSEQ multiplex PCR. The sample yields 220,000 or so clones, roughly 80% seen once. Sequenced sample: PBMCs or T cells enriched from blood (not recorded which). All receptors derive from a middle-aged woman with acute COVID-19. The conserved cysteine and the conserved F or W are not part of the CDR3 here.

V: TRBV28; J: TRBJ1-6; CDR3: ASSTLSLTAGYGALH
V: TRBV28; J: TRBJ2-1; CDR3: ASSFRAQYNEQF
V: TRBV29-1; J: TRBJ2-3; CDR3: SVPDSFTDTQY
V: TRBV2; J: TRBJ1-3; CDR3: ASSLQATSSGNTIY
V: TRBV7-9; J: TRBJ1-1; CDR3: ASSLDSSTEAF
V: TRBV15; J: TRBJ1-2; CDR3: ATSSYAGTHDSNYGYT
V: TRBV3-1/TRBV3-2; J: TRBJ1-5; CDR3: ASSGDRGYQPQH
V: TRBV5-1; J: TRBJ1-1; CDR3: ASSLGLDTEAF
V: TRBV30; J: TRBJ2-5; CDR3: AWISYQETQY
V: TRBV7-9; J: TRBJ2-7; CDR3: ASRPDRFSYEQY
V: TRBV18; J: TRBJ2-1; CDR3: ASSPRDYNEQF
V: TRBV28; J: TRBJ2-1; CDR3: ASSLPSGAYNEQF
V: TRBV19; J: TRBJ1-5; CDR3: ASSLGQVGQPQH
V: TRBV7-2; J: TRBJ1-5; CDR3: ASSLTGVENQPQH
V: TRBV30; J: TRBJ1-1; CDR3: AWSVLVTEAF
V: TRBV21-1; J: TRBJ2-2; CDR3: ASSGGQGTGELF
V: TRBV30; J: TRBJ1-2; CDR3: AWSVLDRVDYGYT
V: TRBV27; J: TRBJ1-6; CDR3: ASSPSGGGNSPLH
V: TRBV18; J: TRBJ2-7; CDR3: ASSPRMNEQY
V: TRBV5-1; J: TRBJ1-4; CDR3: ASRRQGSGEKLF
V: TRBV23-1; J: TRBJ2-2; CDR3: ASSQSDRTERKTGELF
V: TRBV19; J: TRBJ2-1; CDR3: ASSISLERLYNEQF
V: TRBV18; J: TRBJ1-3; CDR3: ASSPEIGTLNPGNTIY
V: TRBV6-5; J: TRBJ1-2; CDR3: ASSRDREYGYT
V: TRBV5-4; J: TRBJ1-2; CDR3: ASSPGTDLLGYT
V: TRBV5-4; J: TRBJ2-7; CDR3: ASGRRDRVFHEQY
V: TRBV14; J: TRBJ2-3; CDR3: ASSAQGADTQY
V: TRBV20-1; J: TRBJ2-4; CDR3: SAPIHIQY
V: TRBV11-2; J: TRBJ1-4; CDR3: ASTAVVGLRNEKLF
V: TRBV30; J: TRBJ2-3; CDR3: AWSVVGRSTDTQY
V: TRBV10-2; J: TRBJ2-5; CDR3: ASSESFFGETQY
V: TRBV5-6; J: TRBJ2-3; CDR3: ASSLVAGVTDTQY
V: TRBV2; J: TRBJ2-5; CDR3: ASSEARGQGVDQY
V: TRBV2; J: TRBJ1-5; CDR3: ASRADVRQPQH
V: TRBV3-1/TRBV3-2; J: TRBJ1-5; CDR3: ASSPGQSNQPQH
V: TRBV6-2/TRBV6-3; J: TRBJ1-5; CDR3: ASSLQGAQPQH
V: TRBV9; J: TRBJ2-5; CDR3: ASSTSGLAGQETQY
V: TRBV6-5; J: TRBJ1-4; CDR3: ASSVTGGWGEKLF
V: TRBV2; J: TRBJ2-3; CDR3: ASRGQGGTDTQY
V: TRBV6-5; J: TRBJ1-1; CDR3: ASSRGQTATEAF
V: TRBV18; J: TRBJ1-2; CDR3: ASSPGQGAWGAGYT
V: TRBV27; J: TRBJ2-3; CDR3: LSGRVGADTQY
V: TRBV28; J: TRBJ2-7; CDR3: ATKVTGDPYEQY
V: TRBV18; J: TRBJ2-3; CDR3: ASSPRTGARADTQY
V: TRBV29-1; J: TRBJ2-1; CDR3: SVPGLAGVEQF
V: TRBV19; J: TRBJ1-4; CDR3: ASRGMPGQGAEKLF
V: TRBV30; J: TRBJ2-3; CDR3: AWSSGMVEY
V: TRBV19; J: TRBJ1-2; CDR3: ASSRWTGAEYGYT
V: TRBV29-1; J: TRBJ2-1; CDR3: SVTVIALNSYNEQF
V: TRBV19; J: TRBJ1-5; CDR3: ATKDRGRSNQPQH
V: TRBV9; J: TRBJ2-3; CDR3: ASSVGGSAGDTQY
V: TRBV25-1; J: TRBJ2-1; CDR3: ASSLGQAGNNEQF
V: TRBV6-5; J: TRBJ1-5; CDR3: ASRRDRDGNQPQH